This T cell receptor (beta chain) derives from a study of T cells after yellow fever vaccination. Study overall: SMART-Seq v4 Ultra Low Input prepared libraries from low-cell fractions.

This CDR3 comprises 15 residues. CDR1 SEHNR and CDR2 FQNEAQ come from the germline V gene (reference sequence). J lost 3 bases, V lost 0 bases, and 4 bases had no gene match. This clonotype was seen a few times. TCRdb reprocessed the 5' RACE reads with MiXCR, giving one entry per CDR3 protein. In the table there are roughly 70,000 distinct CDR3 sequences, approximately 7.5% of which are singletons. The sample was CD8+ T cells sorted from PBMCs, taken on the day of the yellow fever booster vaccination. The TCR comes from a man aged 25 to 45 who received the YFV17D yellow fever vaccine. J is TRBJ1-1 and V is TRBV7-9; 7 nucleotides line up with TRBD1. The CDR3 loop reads CASSLAQGLDTEAFF. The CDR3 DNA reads TGTGCCAGCAGCTTAGCACAGGGGCTGGACACTGAAGCTTTCTTT.